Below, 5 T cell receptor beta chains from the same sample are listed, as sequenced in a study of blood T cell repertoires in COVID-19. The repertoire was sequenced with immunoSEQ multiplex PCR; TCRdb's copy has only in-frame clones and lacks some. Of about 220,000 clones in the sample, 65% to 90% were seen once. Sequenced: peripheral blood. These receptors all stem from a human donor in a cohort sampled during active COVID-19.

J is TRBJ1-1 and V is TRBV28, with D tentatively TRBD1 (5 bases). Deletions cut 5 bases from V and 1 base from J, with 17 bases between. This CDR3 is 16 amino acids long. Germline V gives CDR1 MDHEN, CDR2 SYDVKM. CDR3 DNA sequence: TGTGCCAGCAGTCTCCTCTTGACAGTTTCGAACACTGAAGCTTTCTTT. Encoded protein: CASSLLLTVSNTEAFF.

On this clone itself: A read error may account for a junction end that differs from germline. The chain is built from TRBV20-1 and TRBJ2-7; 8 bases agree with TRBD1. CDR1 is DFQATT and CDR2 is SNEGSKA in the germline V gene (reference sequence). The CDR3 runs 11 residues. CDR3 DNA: TGCAGTGCTAGAGATCGACAGGGGAGCAACTTC. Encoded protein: CSARDRQGSNF.

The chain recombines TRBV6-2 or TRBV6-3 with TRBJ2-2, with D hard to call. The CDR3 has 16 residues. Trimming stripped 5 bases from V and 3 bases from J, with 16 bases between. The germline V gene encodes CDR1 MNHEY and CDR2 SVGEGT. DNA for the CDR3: TGTGCCAGCAGTCTCCTTTCGGTAGTAGACACCGGGGAGCTGTTTTTT. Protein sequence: CASSLLSVVDTGELFF.

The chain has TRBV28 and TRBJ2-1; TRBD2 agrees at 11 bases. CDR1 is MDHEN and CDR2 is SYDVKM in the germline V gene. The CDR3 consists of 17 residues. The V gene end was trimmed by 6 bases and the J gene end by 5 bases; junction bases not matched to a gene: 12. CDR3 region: CASSRAPGLAVDNEQFF. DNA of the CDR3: TGTGCCAGCAGCCGAGCCCCGGGACTAGCGGTGGACAATGAGCAGTTCTTC.

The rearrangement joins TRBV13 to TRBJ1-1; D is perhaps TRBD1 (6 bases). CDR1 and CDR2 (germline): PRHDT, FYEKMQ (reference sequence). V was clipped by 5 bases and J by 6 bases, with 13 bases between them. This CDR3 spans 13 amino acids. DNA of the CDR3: TGTGCCAGCAGCCTCCGGACAGAGGCTGAAGCTTTCTTT. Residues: CASSLRTEAEAFF.